A single sample gave rise to the 9 T cell receptor beta chains below, sequenced in a study of cytomegalovirus exposure and HLA in healthy donors. With 60 Vbeta and 13 Jbeta primers, the PCR was carried out. The repertoire was sequenced with immunoSEQ multiplex PCR; TCRdb's copy has only in-frame clones and lacks some. This table holds about 190,000 clones, roughly four fifths found once. Source material: PBMCs. The receptors were gathered from a woman aged 25 to 39 in good health and CMV-seropositive.

This chain joins TRBV11-3 and TRBJ2-1; 7 nucleotides line up with TRBD1. This CDR3 has 13 residues. The V and J ends lost 3 bases and 8 bases, in that order; junction bases with no gene match: 4. Germline CDR1 reads SGHNT; CDR2 reads YENEEA. CDR3 residues: CASSLSGGDEQFF. The CDR3 region has the DNA TGTGCCAGCAGCTTGTCAGGGGGTGATGAGCAGTTCTTC.

V is TRBV6-4 and J is TRBJ2-7, with D maybe TRBD1 (5 bases). Trimming cost V 6 bases and J 6 bases, with 24 bases left between them. Germline values: CDR1 MRHNA, CDR2 SNTAGT. The length of the CDR3 is 16 residues. This CDR3 is CASRKYRPLGWAEQYF. The CDR3 bases are TGTGCCAGCAGAAAATACAGGCCCCTGGGGTGGGCCGAGCAGTACTTC.

The rearrangement uses TRBV28 and TRBJ1-5; D ambiguous. The CDR3 has 15 residues. Trimming shortened V by 3 bases and J by 4 bases, and 13 bases separated the two germline ends. CDR1 and CDR2 from the germline V gene are MDHEN and SYDVKM. The CDR3 loop reads CASSFRIRGNQPQHF. The CDR3 DNA sequence: TGTGCCAGCAGTTTTCGAATACGGGGAAATCAGCCCCAGCATTTT.

V and J are TRBV28 and TRBJ1-3; D perhaps matches TRBD1 (6 bases). Germline V gives CDR1 MDHEN, CDR2 SYDVKM. Trimming shortened V by 4 bases and J by 3 bases, and 13 bases separated the two germline ends. This CDR3 spans 15 amino acids. In DNA, the CDR3 is TGTGCCAGCAGTTACCTAGGGGGAAGTGGAAACACCATATATTTT. Protein: CASSYLGGSGNTIYF.

The chain uses TRBV19 and TRBJ2-7; TRBD2 matches 9 bases. Germline loops: CDR1 LNHDA, CDR2 SQIVND (reference sequence). The V segment lost 4 bases and the J segment 4 bases; nucleotides outside the gene matches: 2. The CDR3 length is 13 residues. This CDR3 is CASSSGRGYEQYF. The DNA of the CDR3 is TGTGCCAGTAGTAGCGGGAGGGGTTACGAGCAGTACTTC.

The J gene is TRBJ2-3, the V gene TRBV28; 10 positions match TRBD2. V lost 4 bases, J lost 7 bases, and 8 bases stayed unmatched. Germline CDR1 reads MDHEN; CDR2 reads SYDVKM. The CDR3 sequence is 15 residues long. CDR3 DNA: TGTGCCAGCAGTTATTCTAGCGGGAGTCGGTATACGCAGTATTTT. Translating gives CASSYSSGSRYTQYF.

The chain recombines TRBV28 with TRBJ2-2, with D uncertain. The CDR3 is 13 amino acids. The germline V gene encodes CDR1 MDHEN and CDR2 SYDVKM. With 6 bases removed from V and 1 base from J, the gap between germline ends came to 6 bases. The CDR3 DNA reads as TGTGCCAGCAGGACTCAGAACACCGGGGAGCTGTTTTTT. Its translation: CASRTQNTGELFF. Complete variable domain (other parts from reference TRBV28 and TRBJ2-2): DVKVTQSSRYLVKRTGEKVFLECVQDMDHENMFWYRQDPGLGLRLIYFSYDVKMKEKGDIPEGYSVSREKKERFSLILESASTNQTSMYLCASRTQNTGELFFGEGSRLTVL.

CDR3 bases: TGTGCCAGCAGCTTAGGACAGTACACAGATACGCAGTATTTT. Its translation is CASSLGQYTDTQYF. The J gene is TRBJ2-3, the V gene TRBV7-6; perhaps TRBD1 as D (5 bases). Trimming stripped 1 base from V and 2 bases from J, with 7 bases between. This CDR3 is 14 amino acids long. The germline CDR1 and CDR2 sequences are SGHVS and FNYEAQ.

The chain couples TRBV28 to TRBJ2-7, with TRBD1 matching 9 bases. Unmatched junction bases numbered 2, after V lost 4 bases and J lost 1 base. Germline V gives CDR1 MDHEN, CDR2 SYDVKM. There are 14 residues in the CDR3. The chain's CDR3 is CASSSTGGSYEQYF. In DNA form, the CDR3 reads TGTGCCAGCAGTTCGACAGGGGGTTCCTACGAGCAGTACTTC.